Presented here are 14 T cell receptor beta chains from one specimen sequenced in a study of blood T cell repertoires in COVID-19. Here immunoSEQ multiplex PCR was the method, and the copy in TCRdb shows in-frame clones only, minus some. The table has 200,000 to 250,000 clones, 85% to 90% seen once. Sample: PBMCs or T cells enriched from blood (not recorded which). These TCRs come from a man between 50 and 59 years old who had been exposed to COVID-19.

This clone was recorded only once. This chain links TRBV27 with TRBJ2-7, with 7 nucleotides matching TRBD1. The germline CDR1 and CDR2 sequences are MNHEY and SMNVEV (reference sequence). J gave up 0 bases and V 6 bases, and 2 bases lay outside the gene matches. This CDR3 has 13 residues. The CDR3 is CASRGQNSYEQYV. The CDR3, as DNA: TGTGCCAGCAGGGGACAGAACTCCTACGAGCAGTACGTC.

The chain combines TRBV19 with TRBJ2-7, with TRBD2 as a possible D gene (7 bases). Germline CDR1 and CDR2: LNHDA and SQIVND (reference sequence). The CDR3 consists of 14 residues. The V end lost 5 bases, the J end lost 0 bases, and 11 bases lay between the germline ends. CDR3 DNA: TGTGCCAGTAGTGCCGGGGGGCTCTCCTACGAGCAGTACTTC. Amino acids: CASSAGGLSYEQYF.

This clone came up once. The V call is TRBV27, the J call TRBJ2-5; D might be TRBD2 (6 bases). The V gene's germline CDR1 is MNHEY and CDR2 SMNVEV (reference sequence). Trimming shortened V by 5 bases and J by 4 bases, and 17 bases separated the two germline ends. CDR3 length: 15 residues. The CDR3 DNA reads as TGTGCCAGCAGTCCCCGCTTTGGGGGAGGAGAGACCCAGTACTTC. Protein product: CASSPRFGGGETQYF.

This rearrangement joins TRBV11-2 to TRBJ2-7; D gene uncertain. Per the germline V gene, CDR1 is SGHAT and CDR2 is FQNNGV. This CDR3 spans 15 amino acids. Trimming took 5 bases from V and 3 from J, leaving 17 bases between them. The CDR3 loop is CASSLLLSFFYEQYF. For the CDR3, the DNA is TGTGCCAGCAGCCTGCTGCTAAGTTTCTTCTACGAGCAGTACTTC.

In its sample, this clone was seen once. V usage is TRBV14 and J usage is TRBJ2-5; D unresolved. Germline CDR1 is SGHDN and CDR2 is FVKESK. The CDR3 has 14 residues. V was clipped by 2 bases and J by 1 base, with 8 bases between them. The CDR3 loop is CASSQLQIQETQYF. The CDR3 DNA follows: TGTGCCAGCAGCCAACTACAGATCCAAGAGACCCAGTACTTC.

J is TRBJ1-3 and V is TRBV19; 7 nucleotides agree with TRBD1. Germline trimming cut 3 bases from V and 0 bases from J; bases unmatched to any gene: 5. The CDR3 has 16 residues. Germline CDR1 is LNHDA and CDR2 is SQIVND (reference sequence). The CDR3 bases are TGTGCCAGTAGTATTACAGGGGCCAACTCTGGAAACACCATATATTTT. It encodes CASSITGANSGNTIYF.

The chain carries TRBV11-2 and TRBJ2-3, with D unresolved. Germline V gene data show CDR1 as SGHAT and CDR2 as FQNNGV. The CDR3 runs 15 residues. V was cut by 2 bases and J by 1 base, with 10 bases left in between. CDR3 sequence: CASSLPPRGTDTQYF. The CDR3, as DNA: TGTGCCAGCAGCTTACCCCCCCGTGGCACAGATACGCAGTATTTT.

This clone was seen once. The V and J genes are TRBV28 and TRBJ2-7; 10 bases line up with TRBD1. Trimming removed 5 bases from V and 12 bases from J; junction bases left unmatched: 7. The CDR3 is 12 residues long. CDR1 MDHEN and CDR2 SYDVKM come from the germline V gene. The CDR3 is CASSDFGTGVYF. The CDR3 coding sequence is TGTGCCAGCAGTGATTTTGGGACAGGGGTGTACTTC.

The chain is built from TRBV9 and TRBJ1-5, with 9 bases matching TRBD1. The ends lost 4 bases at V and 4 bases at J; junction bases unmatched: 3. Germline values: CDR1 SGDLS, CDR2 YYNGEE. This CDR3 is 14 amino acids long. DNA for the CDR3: TGTGCCAGCAGCTTGGGGACAGGGAATCAGCCCCAGCATTTT. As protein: CASSLGTGNQPQHF.

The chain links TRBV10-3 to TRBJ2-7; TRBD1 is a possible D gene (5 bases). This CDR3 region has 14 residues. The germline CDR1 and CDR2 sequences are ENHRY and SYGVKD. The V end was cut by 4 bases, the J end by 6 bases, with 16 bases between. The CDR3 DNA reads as TGTGCCATCAGTGTTGTCCAGGGTTCTAGCGAGCAGTACTTC. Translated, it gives CAISVVQGSSEQYF.

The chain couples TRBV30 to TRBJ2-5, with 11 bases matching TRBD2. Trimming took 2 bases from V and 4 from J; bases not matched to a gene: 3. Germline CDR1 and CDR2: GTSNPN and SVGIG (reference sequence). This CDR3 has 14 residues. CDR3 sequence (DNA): TGTGCCTGGAGTATTGGGACTAGCGGAGAGACCCAGTACTTC. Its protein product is CAWSIGTSGETQYF.

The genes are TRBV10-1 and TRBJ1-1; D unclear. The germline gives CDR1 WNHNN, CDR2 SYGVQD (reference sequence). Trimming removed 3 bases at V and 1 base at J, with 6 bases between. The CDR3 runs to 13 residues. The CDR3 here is CASSDYSNTEAFF. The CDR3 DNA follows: TGCGCCAGCAGTGACTATTCGAACACTGAAGCTTTCTTT.

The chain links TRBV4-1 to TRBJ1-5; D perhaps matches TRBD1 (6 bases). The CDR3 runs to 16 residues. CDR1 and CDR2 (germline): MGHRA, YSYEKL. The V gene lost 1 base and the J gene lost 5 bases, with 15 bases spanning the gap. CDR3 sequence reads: CASSQAPPQGDQPQHF. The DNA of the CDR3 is TGCGCCAGCAGCCAAGCCCCCCCACAGGGCGATCAGCCCCAGCATTTT.

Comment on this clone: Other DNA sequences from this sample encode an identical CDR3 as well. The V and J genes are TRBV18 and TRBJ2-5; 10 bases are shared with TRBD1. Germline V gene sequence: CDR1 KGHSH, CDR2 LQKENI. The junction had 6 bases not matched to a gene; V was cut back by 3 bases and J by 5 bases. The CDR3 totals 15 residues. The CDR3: CASSPGDRGRETQYF. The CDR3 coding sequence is TGTGCCAGCTCACCGGGGGACAGGGGTCGGGAGACCCAGTACTTC.